The entry that follows covers one TCR beta chain sequence. This clonotype was observed a handful of times. Its antigen is currently not known. Nothing much larger sits one base from this clone, and base qualities are not available. This entry belongs to a study of blood T cells in healthy people across ages (dated by TCRdb to about 2015). For the wider study: Template switching captured roughly one uniquely barcoded TCR beta cDNA molecule per two T cells in model experiments. To avoid experimental bias, donors of different ages were randomly spread across the sequencing lanes. Donors were grouped into four age groups: young (average roughly 17 years), middle-aged (39), aged (around 56) and long-lived (82). Age-related changes in TCR beta repertoire diversity were measured in the study by deep sequencing normalized with unique cDNA molecular identifiers. The study analyzed two additional independent replicas of 1 million unique cDNA reads from the same blood draw for two donors, one aged 18 to 30 and one aged 80 or older.

Receptors were amplified or captured by 5' RACE. The run used an Illumina HiSeq 2500. The second PCR ran for roughly 7 to 12 cycles and used a J-beta primer mix along with a sample-barcoded 5' primer. A template-switch 5' adaptor carrying 12 random nucleotides introduced a unique molecular identifier onto each TCR beta cDNA molecule. Each sample yielded at least 3 million CDR3-containing paired-end reads. First-strand cDNA synthesis was performed from all RNA using the Mint cDNA synthesis kit, with priming by a TRBC-specific oligonucleotide. Following uracil-DNA glycosylase treatment, all cDNA underwent a first 18-cycle PCR with the universal primers M1SS and BC2_uni_R. Concerning the study's data processing: Normalization of each sample was performed by random selection of 1 million high-quality reads, each carrying a distinct molecular identifier. Instead of being binned into consensus sequences, reads with shared molecular identifiers were discarded. MiTCR, run with a Q25 quality threshold and the strictest error-elimination algorithm, handled CDR3 identification, clonotype clustering and error correction. A nonparametric unseen species model with Euler transformation was used to estimate lower-bound total TCR beta diversity. The public reads were reprocessed in TCRdb via fastp at Q25 and MiXCR, keeping in-frame beta chains. Every distinct CDR3 protein forms one entry, paired with its most common genes and DNA. TCRdb's processing, not the study's, gives the V and J calls here. The sample profile shows about 1.4 million distinct CDR3 sequences; around 59% of them were found once. The ten largest clonotypes hold roughly 6.3% of the sample.

Systemically healthy Caucasian individuals from Russia, 35 to 50 in total and aged about 6 to 100 years, were included as donors. About 10 milliliters of peripheral blood were collected from each donor into EDTA-treated Vacutainer tubes. Ficoll-Paque density-gradient centrifugation was used to isolate PBMCs, with at least 7 million obtained per sample. Total RNA was extracted from PBMCs with Trizol reagent, with at least 6 micrograms obtained per sample. For every donor, flow cytometry on a PBMC aliquot measured the percentage of naive CD45RAhigh/CD27high T cells. What the authors observed across the whole study: The CMV infection status of donors was not known, potentially confounding age-related changes in expanded clonotypes. Estimates of total diversity from one million sequenced T cells were regarded as lower bounds and underestimates. Observed TCR beta diversity correlated strongly with the percentage of naive T cells measured by flow cytometry. Observed TCR beta diversity per million T cells fell roughly linearly with age, and a significant reduction was already apparent by age about 38. Since profiling was done on bulk unsorted PBMCs, naive and antigen-experienced compartments could not be conclusively compared. Compared with the aged group, the long-lived group had more naive CD4+ T cells, fewer expanded clones and increased TCR diversity, suggesting age selection.

The CDR3 numbers 18 residues from cysteine through phenylalanine. The retained sequence is limited to the CDR3, 54 bases, with the frame set at the first base. The germline V and J ends show losses of 0 bases and 3 bases respectively, and no gene match explains 7 bases of the junction. The CDR1 and CDR2 encoded by the germline V gene are MGHRA and YSYEKL. The source is a man aged 18 to 30 in good health. The specimen was blood. Recombination joined TRBV4-1 with TRBJ2-7, and 14 junctional nucleotides match TRBD2. At the DNA level, the sequence is TGCGCCAGCAGCCAAGATGGTATTGGGACTAGCGGGGGCTACGAGCAGTACTTC. This is translated as CASSQDGIGTSGGYEQYF.